Listed below are T cell receptor beta chains from one sample, sequenced in a study of shared clonotypes between healthy human individuals. Measured with immunoSEQ multiplex PCR; TCRdb has only the in-frame clones, and not every one. The table shows about 870,000 clones, with almost 95% occurring only once. Source material: naive CD8+ T cells sorted from blood. These TCRs come from a man aged 25 to 40 in good health. The conserved cysteine and the conserved F or W are not part of the CDR3 here. Each record gives: J gene, V gene, CDR3 protein.

TRBJ1-1,TRBV7-9,ASSLPPWTGDQAEAF
TRBJ2-5,TRBV5-4,ASSYTGDQETQY
TRBJ2-5,TRBV7-3,ASSLNFGLKETQY
TRBJ1-2,TRBV5-5,ASSSPEAGTNYGYT
TRBJ2-4,TRBV14,ASSRGLAKNIQY
TRBJ1-5,TRBV27,ASSEYDRGWRGQPQH
TRBJ2-7,TRBV29-1,SALDSRSAYEQY
TRBJ2-2,TRBV19,ASISYLQGELGAGELF
TRBJ2-5,TRBV7-9,ASSQGTGSLQETQY
TRBJ1-5,TRBV28,ASIRGGRRGNQPQH
TRBJ1-1,TRBV19,ASRSRNTEAF
TRBJ2-3,TRBV13,ASSQTEDTQY
TRBJ1-5,TRBV7-8,ASSFRDRGGLWDQPQH
TRBJ2-1,TRBV14,ASSQILAGAINEQF
TRBJ2-7,TRBV27,ASSGTSGSYEQY
TRBJ1-1,TRBV5-5,ASSSGLAEAF
TRBJ1-1,TRBV6-5,ASSYGWGTEAF
TRBJ1-1,TRBV10-3,AISESRTVSTEAF
TRBJ1-2,TRBV7-2,ASSPVPRSNYGYT
TRBJ1-1,TRBV6-6,ASSYPQGTEAF
TRBJ2-3,TRBV11-2,ASSSGTSGRYTDTQY
TRBJ2-7,TRBV28,AIRTGRNQPYEQY
TRBJ2-1,TRBV6-9,ASSRWDSSSYNEQF
TRBJ2-5,TRBV7-6,AREDGFQETQY
TRBJ2-2,TRBV4-1,ASSQVGSTGELF
TRBJ2-1,TRBV6-5,ASSSDGFYNEQF
TRBJ1-2,TRBV28,ASTLGRSGDRGHFNYGYT
TRBJ1-5,TRBV19,ASSTEKDGQPQH
TRBJ2-7,TRBV6-1,ASSEVDRGSYEQY
TRBJ2-1,TRBV7-9,ASSSETLSYNEQF
TRBJ2-2,TRBV27,ASSLLGTGNTGELF
TRBJ2-1,TRBV13,ASSAGLAGGIADEQF